Below, 31 T cell receptor beta chains from the same sample are listed, as sequenced in a study of glioma-infiltrating T cells. Amplification of TCR alpha and beta CDR3 regions from RNA used iRepertoire nested multiplex PCR. One entry per CDR3 protein, called by TCRdb with MiXCR from the multiplex PCR reads. The data contain fewer than 90,000 distinct CDR3 sequences, about 23% of them singletons. The specimen sequenced was glioma tissue, nonneoplastic brain tissue, or PBMCs (not recorded which). Source of these receptors: a human donor with low-grade glioma or glioblastoma, undergoing nonglioma brain surgery, or in good health (not recorded which).

CDR3 nucleotide sequence: TGCGCCAGCAGCACGGACACTCGCCCTCTCTATGGCTACACCTTC. Translated, it gives CASSTDTRPLYGYTF. The genes are TRBV5-1 and TRBJ1-2, with D tentatively TRBD1 (5 bases). The CDR3 runs to 15 residues. V was cut by 4 bases and J by 4 bases, with 17 bases left in between. Germline-derived CDR1 and CDR2 are SGHRS and YFSETQ.

This clonotype was recorded many times. The chain joins TRBV20-1 to TRBJ2-1; TRBD1 might be the D (5 bases). Germline V gives CDR1 DFQATT, CDR2 SNEGSKA (reference sequence). Trimming shortened V by 2 bases and J by 2 bases, and 10 bases separated the two germline ends. The CDR3 spans 14 residues. CDR3 in DNA: TGCAGTGCTAGAATCAGGGAACCCTACAATGAGCAGTTCTTC. This sequence encodes CSARIREPYNEQFF.

A few counts support this clonotype. The chain couples TRBV4-1 to TRBJ2-2, with D possibly being TRBD1 (6 bases). Trimming pared 0 bases from V and 5 bases from J, leaving 19 bases between. This CDR3 region has 18 residues. Germline V gene sequence: CDR1 MGHRA, CDR2 YSYEKL. The CDR3 loop reads CASSQDRGSGVGTGELFF. The CDR3 nucleotides are TGCGCCAGCAGCCAAGACCGCGGCTCAGGGGTTGGGACCGGGGAGCTGTTTTTT.

To note about this clonotype: Since a much larger clone is just one base distant, this may be a read error. The conserved closing phenylalanine or tryptophan is absent in this CDR3, likely reflecting a read error. The chain has TRBV3-1 and TRBJ1-6; unclear D gene. Germline V gene sequence: CDR1 LGHDT, CDR2 YNNKEL (reference sequence). This CDR3 contains 16 residues. Trimming left V 1 base short and J 0 bases short, with 7 bases between. The CDR3: CASSQGHSSYNSPLHL. Here the CDR3 DNA reads TGTGCCAGCAGCCAAGGGCATAGCTCCTATAATTCACCCCTCCACCTT.

This clonotype was detected ten times or more. The chain uses TRBV6-5 and TRBJ2-5; 11 positions match TRBD2. CDR1 MNHEY and CDR2 SVGAGI come from the germline V gene. Trimming cost V 4 bases and J 0 bases; bases outside gene matches: 7. The CDR3 loop spans 17 amino acids. The CDR3 DNA reads as TGTGCCAGCAGTTCCTCTCGACTAGCGGGACACCAAGAGACCCAGTACTTC. Protein: CASSSSRLAGHQETQYF.

The rearrangement links TRBV3-1 to TRBJ1-6; a weak D match, TRBD1 (6 bases). From germline, CDR1 is LGHDT and CDR2 YNNKEL (reference sequence). This CDR3 region has 15 residues. V gave up 1 base and J gave up 8 bases, with 12 bases separating them. The chain's CDR3 is CASSQGQGRDSPLHF. CDR3 nucleotides: TGTGCCAGCAGCCAAGGTCAGGGGAGAGATTCACCCCTCCACTTT. Full variable domain (rest looked up from reference TRBV3-1 and TRBJ1-6): DTAVSQTPKYLVTQMGNDKSIKCEQNLGHDTMYWYKQDSKKFLKIMFSYNNKELIINETVPNRFSPKSPDKAHLNLHINSLELGDSAVYFCASSQGQGRDSPLHFGNGTRLTVT.

There are many counts of this clonotype. The chain recombines TRBV20-1 with TRBJ1-2, with D tentatively TRBD1 (5 bases). The CDR3 consists of 16 residues. The V end was cut by 4 bases, the J end by 1 base, with 19 bases between. Germline CDR1 reads DFQATT; CDR2 reads SNEGSKA (reference sequence). As DNA, the CDR3 is TGCAGTGCTAAGCCCGCAGGGTCCCACCTTAACTATGGCTACACCTTC. Protein product: CSAKPAGSHLNYGYTF.

This chain joins TRBV19 and TRBJ2-4; 8 bases are a match to TRBD1. Germline values: CDR1 LNHDA, CDR2 SQIVND (reference sequence). The CDR3 is 14 amino acids. The junction had 10 bases not matched to a gene; V was cut back by 8 bases and J by 7 bases. The DNA of the CDR3 is TGTGCCAGTCGTTCGTCGGACAGGGTGAACATTCAGTACTTC. Translation gives CASRSSDRVNIQYF.

This clonotype was seen repeatedly, ten times or more. The J gene is TRBJ2-2, the V gene TRBV28; D remains ambiguous. The CDR3 loop spans 12 amino acids. The V gene lost 1 base and the J gene lost 3 bases, with 0 bases spanning the gap. CDR1 MDHEN and CDR2 SYDVKM come from the germline V gene. The CDR3 loop reads CASSLYTGELFF. CDR3 nucleotides: TGTGCCAGCAGTTTATACACCGGGGAGCTGTTTTTT.

This clonotype was seen repeatedly, ten times or more. The chain links TRBV27 to TRBJ2-7; the D gene is possibly TRBD2 (6 bases). This CDR3 contains 15 residues. Trimming stripped 6 bases from V and 3 bases from J, with 18 bases between. The germline gives CDR1 MNHEY, CDR2 SMNVEV (reference sequence). CDR3 protein: CASRILAVGIYEQYF. CDR3 nucleotide sequence: TGTGCCAGCAGGATACTAGCAGTAGGAATCTACGAGCAGTACTTC.

This clonotype was seen ten or more times. The rearrangement links TRBV2 to TRBJ2-7; tentative D call: TRBD1 (5 bases). This CDR3 region has 14 residues. V lost 4 bases and J lost 2, with 12 bases in between. CDR1 and CDR2 from the germline V gene are SNHLY and FYNNEI. This CDR3 reads CASSVGQGTYEQYF. The CDR3, as DNA: TGTGCCAGCAGTGTGGGGCAGGGCACCTACGAGCAGTACTTC.

Many counts were recorded for this clonotype. The CDR3 is CASSFGANYGYTF. The CDR3, as DNA: TGTGCCAGCAGCTTTGGGGCCAACTATGGCTACACCTTC. This chain links TRBV7-9 with TRBJ1-2, with D perhaps TRBD1 (5 bases). This CDR3 comprises 13 residues. Germline CDR1 SEHNR, CDR2 FQNEAQ (reference sequence). Trimming cost V 3 bases and J 2 bases, with 7 bases left between them.

This clonotype occurred a few times. The rearrangement links TRBV7-8 to TRBJ1-4; no definite D call. The V gene lost 5 bases and the J gene lost 2 bases, with 12 bases spanning the gap. This CDR3 is built from 15 residues. Germline V gives CDR1 SGHVS, CDR2 FQNEAQ. CDR3 nucleotides: TGTGCCAGCAGCCCAACCGCCGGGACTAATGAAAAACTGTTTTTT. Residues: CASSPTAGTNEKLFF.

The chain links TRBV12-3 or TRBV12-4 to TRBJ1-1; the match to TRBD1 covers 7 bases. With 6 bases clipped from V and 3 bases from J, the junction kept 10 bases outside the gene matches. CDR3 length equals 15 residues. The CDR3 loop reads CASSNAGGADTEAFF. The DNA of the CDR3 is TGTGCCAGCAGCAATGCAGGGGGAGCGGACACTGAAGCTTTCTTT.

Comments on this clonotype: A much larger clone sits a single nucleotide away, making a read error possible. The CDR3 loop reads CASSLGGGNPPQHF. The CDR3 DNA reads as TGTGCCAGCAGCTTAGGGGGGGGGAATCCGCCCCAGCATTTT. The chain combines TRBV4-2 with TRBJ1-5; possible D gene TRBD1, 6 bases. Germline lookup yields CDR1 LGHNA and CDR2 YNFKEQ. The CDR3 has 14 residues.

This clonotype was observed many times. The gene calls are TRBV7-9 and TRBJ2-5; 10 nucleotides match TRBD2. The CDR3 extends over 20 amino acids. The germline V gene encodes CDR1 SEHNR and CDR2 FQNEAQ (reference sequence). V trimming: 5 bases; J trimming: 4 bases; junction bases outside the gene matches: 22. The CDR3 nucleotides read TGTGCCAGCAGCCCCAAGCTCCGGCTAGCGGGAGTCGGTGGGGCAGAGACCCAGTACTTC. It encodes CASSPKLRLAGVGGAETQYF.

In this sample, this clonotype turned up many times. The gene calls are TRBV6-2 or TRBV6-3 and TRBJ2-3; tentatively, D is TRBD1 (6 bases). The CDR3 is 11 residues long. The ends were cut back, 7 bases at V and 11 bases at J, with 13 bases in the middle. Germline-derived CDR1 and CDR2 are MNHEY and SVGEGT. The CDR3: CASNTIGGQYF. The CDR3 DNA sequence: TGTGCCAGCAACACCATAGGGGGGCAGTATTTT.

The chain carries TRBV20-1 and TRBJ2-1; D is perhaps TRBD2 (6 bases). The ends were cut back, 8 bases at V and 4 bases at J, with 18 bases in the middle. The CDR3 is made up of 14 amino acids. Germline CDR1 and CDR2: DFQATT and SNEGSKA (reference sequence). The CDR3 spells CSSSLAGRYNEQFF. The CDR3 coding sequence is TGCAGTTCCTCTTTGGCGGGAAGGTACAATGAGCAGTTCTTC.

This clonotype was recorded many times. V is TRBV3-1 and J is TRBJ2-1, with 7 bases fitting TRBD1. V was clipped by 6 bases and J by 5 bases; unmatched bases: 7. CDR1 and CDR2 from the germline V gene are LGHDT and YNNKEL (reference sequence). This CDR3 region has 14 residues. The CDR3 coding sequence is TGTGCCAGCAGACTCGGGACAGTGAACAATGAGCAGTTCTTC. It codes for CASRLGTVNNEQFF.

This chain links TRBV3-1 with TRBJ1-2; D unclear. The CDR3 has 12 amino acids. V lost 3 bases and J lost 7, with 9 bases in between. Germline lookup yields CDR1 LGHDT and CDR2 YNNKEL (reference sequence). CDR3 protein: CASSQVEGGYTF. The CDR3 nucleotides read TGTGCCAGCAGCCAGGTCGAGGGTGGCTACACCTTC.

In regard to this clonotype: A read error is possible here, since a much larger clone lies one base away. The chain joins TRBV29-1 to TRBJ1-1; D is ambiguous. Germline CDR1 reads SQVTM; CDR2 reads ANQGSEA. CDR3 size: 13 residues. CDR3 sequence: CGVSVGSNTEAFF. CDR3 bases: TGCGGCGTGTCGGTGGGTTCGAACACTGAAGCTTTCTTT.

This clonotype has only a few counts. The rearrangement links TRBV11-2 to TRBJ2-7; tentatively, D is TRBD2 (7 bases). This CDR3 contains 16 residues. Germline V CDR1 and CDR2: SGHAT, FQNNGV. V lost 0 bases and J lost 5, with 17 bases in between. The CDR3 loop is CASSLEGGRRLHEQYF. In nucleotides, the CDR3 is TGTGCCAGCAGCTTAGAGGGGGGGCGCCGTCTCCACGAGCAGTACTTC.

A word on this clonotype: One end of the junction is discordant with germline, which a read error may explain. The chain joins TRBV18 to TRBJ1-6, with 7 bases matching TRBD1. This CDR3 contains 18 residues. CDR1 and CDR2 from the germline V gene are KGHSH and LQKENI. CDR3 in DNA: TGTGCCAGCTCACCTAGGGACAGCAAGCACATCTATAATTCACCCCCCCACTTT. Protein: CASSPRDSKHIYNSPPHF. Drawing the rest from reference TRBV18 and TRBJ1-6, the complete variable domain is NAGVMQNPRHLVRRRGQEARLRCSPMKGHSHVYWYRQLPEEGLKFMVYLQKENIIDESGMPKERFSAEFPKEGPSILRIQQVVRGDSAAYFCASSPRDSKHIYNSPPHFGNGTRLTVT.

This clonotype occurred many times. This chain uses TRBV27 with TRBJ1-4; D possibly corresponds to TRBD1 (5 bases). The germline CDR1 and CDR2 sequences are MNHEY and SMNVEV (reference sequence). V lost 4 bases and J lost 8, with 17 bases in between. The CDR3 length is 15 residues. The DNA for the CDR3 is TGTGCCAGCAGTTCCGTCGCTAAGTGGGGCGAAAAACTGTTTTTT. Translation gives CASSSVAKWGEKLFF.

This clonotype has just one count. This chain connects TRBV5-4 to TRBJ2-3; the match to TRBD2 covers 8 bases. Germline V gives CDR1 SGHNT, CDR2 YYREEE (reference sequence). Unmatched junction bases numbered 8, after V lost 5 bases and J lost 6 bases. The CDR3 covers 14 residues. CDR3 region: CASRTGTRDDTQYF. The DNA of the CDR3 is TGTGCCAGCAGAACCGGGACTAGGGACGATACGCAGTATTTT.

This clonotype was seen only a few times. This chain uses TRBV12-3 or TRBV12-4 with TRBJ2-5; D gene ambiguous. Trimming cost V 5 bases and J 3 bases, with 7 bases left between them. This CDR3 is 12 amino acids long. Written as DNA, the CDR3 is TGTGCCAGCAGTCAGGCCGAAGAGACCCAGTACTTC. Protein: CASSQAEETQYF.

The rearrangement joins TRBV19 to TRBJ2-1, with D possibly being TRBD2 (6 bases). The CDR3 covers 15 residues. V lost 6 bases and J 6 bases, leaving 18 bases between the germline ends. Germline V gene data show CDR1 as LNHDA and CDR2 as SQIVND (reference sequence). Here the CDR3 reads CASSLTSWYSNEQFF. DNA of the CDR3: TGTGCCAGTAGCTTAACTAGCTGGTATAGCAATGAGCAGTTCTTC.

This clonotype was counted ten times or more. The chain combines TRBV27 with TRBJ1-1; 8 nucleotides match TRBD1. V dropped 4 bases and J dropped 4; count of bases not matched to a gene: 11. The CDR3 length is 16 residues. Germline-derived CDR1 and CDR2 are MNHEY and SMNVEV (reference sequence). The DNA of the CDR3 is TGTGCCAGCAGTTCCGGGGGGACAGGACGGGGCACTGAAGCTTTCTTT. Translating it yields CASSSGGTGRGTEAFF.

In this sample, this clonotype turned up many times. V usage is TRBV6-5 and J usage is TRBJ1-4, with D maybe TRBD1 (5 bases). V dropped 0 bases and J dropped 8 bases, with 16 bases sitting between them. Germline lookup yields CDR1 MNHEY and CDR2 SVGAGI. This CDR3 has 16 amino acids. The CDR3 spells CASSYSVGQGEEKLFF. CDR3 DNA sequence: TGTGCCAGCAGTTACTCGGTTGGGCAGGGCGAGGAAAAACTGTTTTTT.

This clonotype was recorded at least ten times. The chain has TRBV7-9 and TRBJ1-2; no firm D call. Trimming left V 5 bases short and J 0 bases short, with 13 bases between. This CDR3 is built from 15 residues. Germline assignment: CDR1 SEHNR and CDR2 FQNEAQ (reference sequence). The CDR3 nucleotides are TGTGCCAGCAGCCGACAATCTACATCTAACTATGGCTACACCTTC. This codes for CASSRQSTSNYGYTF.

This clonotype was seen a few times. The chain couples TRBV19 to TRBJ2-3; 14 nucleotides agree with TRBD2. The V gene's germline CDR1 is LNHDA and CDR2 SQIVND (reference sequence). V lost 3 bases and J lost 5; bases outside the gene matches: 10. This CDR3 has 18 residues. CDR3 protein: CASSITSTSGRARDTQYF. CDR3 bases: TGTGCCAGTAGTATCACCTCGACTAGCGGGAGGGCCCGAGATACGCAGTATTTT. Supplemented by reference TRBV19 and TRBJ2-3, the full variable domain reads DGGITQSPKYLFRKEGQNVTLSCEQNLNHDAMYWYRQDPGQGLRLIYYSQIVNDFQKGDIAEGYSVSREKKESFPLTVTSAQKNPTAFYLCASSITSTSGRARDTQYFGPGTRLTVL.